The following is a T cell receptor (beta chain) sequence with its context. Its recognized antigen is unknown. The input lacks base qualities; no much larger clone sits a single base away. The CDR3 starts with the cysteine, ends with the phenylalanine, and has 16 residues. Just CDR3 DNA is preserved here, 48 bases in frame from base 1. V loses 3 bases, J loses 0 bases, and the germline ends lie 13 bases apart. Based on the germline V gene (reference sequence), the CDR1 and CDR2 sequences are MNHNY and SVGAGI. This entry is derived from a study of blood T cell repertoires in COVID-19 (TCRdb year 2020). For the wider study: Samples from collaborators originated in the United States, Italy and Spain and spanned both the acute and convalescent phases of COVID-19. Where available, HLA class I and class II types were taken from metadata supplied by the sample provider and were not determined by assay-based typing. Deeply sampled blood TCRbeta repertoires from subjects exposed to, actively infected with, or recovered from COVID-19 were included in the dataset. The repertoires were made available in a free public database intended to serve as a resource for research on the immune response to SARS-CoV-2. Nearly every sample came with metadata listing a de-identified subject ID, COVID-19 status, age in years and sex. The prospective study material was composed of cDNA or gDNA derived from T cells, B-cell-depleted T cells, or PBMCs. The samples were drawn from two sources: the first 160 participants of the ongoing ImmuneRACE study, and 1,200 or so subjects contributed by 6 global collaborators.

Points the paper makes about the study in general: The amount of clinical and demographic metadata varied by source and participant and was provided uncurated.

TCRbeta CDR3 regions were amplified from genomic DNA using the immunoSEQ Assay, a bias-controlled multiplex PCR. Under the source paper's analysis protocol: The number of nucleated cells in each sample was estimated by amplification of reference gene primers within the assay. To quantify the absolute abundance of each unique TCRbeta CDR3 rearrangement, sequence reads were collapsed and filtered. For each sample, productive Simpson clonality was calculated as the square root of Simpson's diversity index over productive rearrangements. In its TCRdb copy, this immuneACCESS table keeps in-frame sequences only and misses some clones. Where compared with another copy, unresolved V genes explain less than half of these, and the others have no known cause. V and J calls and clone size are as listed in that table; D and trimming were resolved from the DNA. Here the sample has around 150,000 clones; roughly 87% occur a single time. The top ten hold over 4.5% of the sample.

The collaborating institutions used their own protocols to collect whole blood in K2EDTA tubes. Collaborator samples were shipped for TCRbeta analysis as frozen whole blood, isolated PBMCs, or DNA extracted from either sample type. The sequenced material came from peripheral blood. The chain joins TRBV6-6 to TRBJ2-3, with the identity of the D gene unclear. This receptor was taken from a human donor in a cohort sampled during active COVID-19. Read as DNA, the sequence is TGTGCCAGCAGTTATGTTGCGGTAACTAGCACAGATACGCAGTATTTT. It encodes CASSYVAVTSTDTQYF.